This paragraph reports one T cell receptor (beta chain). The CDR3 loop spans 16 amino acids. CDR1 ENHRY and CDR2 SYGVKD come from the germline V gene. Unmatched junction bases numbered 2, after V lost 2 bases and J lost 3 bases. This entry comes from a study of blood T cell repertoires in COVID-19. Turning to the study itself: Spain, Italy and the United States supplied samples that represented acute and convalescent COVID-19.

Recruitment covered about 25 US areas and drew participants whose ages spanned about 18 to 89 years. Membership in each cohort depended on participant-reported clinical history. Each recovered donor of Cohort 3 presented with two negative PCRs, clearance, or symptom resolution. The repertoire was sequenced with immunoSEQ multiplex PCR; TCRdb's copy has only in-frame clones and lacks some. The repertoire holds approximately 170,000 clones, with roughly 85% as singletons. The sample comprised PBMCs or T cells enriched from blood (not recorded which). This TCR was sampled from a woman between 18 and 29 years old who had recovered from COVID-19. The V and J genes are TRBV10-3 and TRBJ1-4; 11 bases are a match to TRBD1. Here the CDR3 DNA reads TGTGCCATCAGTGAGGGACAGGGGGCAGCTAATGAAAAACTGTTTTTT. Protein: CAISEGQGAANEKLFF.